These T cell receptor beta chains were read from a single sample in a study of blood T cell repertoires in COVID-19. TCRdb's table, derived via immunoSEQ multiplex PCR, lists solely in-frame clones and lacks some. The data show more than 150,000 clones, 84% seen once. The sequenced sample was PBMCs or T cells enriched from blood (not recorded which). The source is a woman in her forties or fifties who had recovered from COVID-19. The CDR3 runs from the conserved cysteine through the conserved F or W. The D gene is left open where the match is weak. Where a row states a size, it is once, few, many or the class of an expanded clone; other rows omit it.

>.|TRBD2|TRBV7-2|TRBJ2-3
TGTGCCAGCAGCTCCCTAGCGGGAATAGGCACAGATACGCAGTATTTT
CASSSLAGIGTDTQYF
>.|.|TRBV5-6|TRBJ2-3
TGTGCCAGCAGCGAGGGCGGGGGCACAGATACGCAGTATTTT
CASSEGGGTDTQYF
>.|.|TRBV27|TRBJ1-4
TGTGCCAGCGGAGGTTACGACCCAGGAGAAAAACTGTTTTTT
CASGGYDPGEKLFF
>.|.|TRBV7-3|TRBJ1-6
TGTGCCAGCAGCATCCTCGGGGGGGAGGCTTCACCCCTCCACTTT
CASSILGGEASPLHF
>once|TRBD1|TRBV5-5|TRBJ1-2
TGTGCCAGCAGCACCGGACAGGACCCTAACTATGGCTACACCTTC
CASSTGQDPNYGYTF
>.|.|TRBV18|TRBJ1-1
TGTGCCAGCTCACCATCGCCTTCAGGGGCACTCATGAACACTGAAGCTTTCTTT
CASSPSPSGALMNTEAFF
>few|.|TRBV5-6|TRBJ2-3
TGTGCCAGCAGCTCGGGGACAGATACGCAGTATTTT
CASSSGTDTQYF
>.|.|TRBV20-1|TRBJ2-7
TGCAGTGCAATCCTCGCCTACGAGCAGTACTTC
CSAILAYEQYF
>.|TRBD1|TRBV6-4|TRBJ2-1
TGTGCCAGCAGTGATCTCACAGGGGACAATGAGCAGTTCTTC
CASSDLTGDNEQFF
>.|.|TRBV5-6|TRBJ2-7
TGTGCCAGCAGTTATCTCAGCGGACCCTACGAGCAGTACTTC
CASSYLSGPYEQYF
>.|.|TRBV10-3|TRBJ1-1
TGTGCCATCAGTGAGGGGCAGGGACACAACACTGAAGCTTTCTTT
CAISEGQGHNTEAFF
>.|TRBD2|TRBV2|TRBJ2-5
TGTGCCAGCAGGCCTCTAGCGGGGTCACAAGAGACCCAGTACTTC
CASRPLAGSQETQYF
>.|.|TRBV2|TRBJ1-5
TGTGCCAGCAATCCGAGGGGGGGTCCCCAGCATTTT
CASNPRGGPQHF
>.|.|TRBV7-2|TRBJ1-1
TGTGCCAGCAGCGCCCATGAGGGCCGGACTGAAGCTTTCTTT
CASSAHEGRTEAFF
>.|.|TRBV6-2/TRBV6-3|TRBJ2-3
TGTGCCAGCAGTTACAACAGGGTGACAGATACGCAGTATTTT
CASSYNRVTDTQYF
>.|TRBD2|TRBV5-1|TRBJ2-3
TGCGCCAGCAGCTTGCTGGGACTAGCGGGAGGGGTCACAGATACGCAGTATTTT
CASSLLGLAGGVTDTQYF
>.|.|TRBV21-1|TRBJ2-3
TGTGCCAGCAGCCCCAAGCTAGCGGGGACACCCCCTAGCACAGATACGCAGTATTTT
CASSPKLAGTPPSTDTQYF
>.|TRBD2|TRBV19|TRBJ2-3
TGTGCCAGTAGAATAGCGGGAGACCGCACAGATACGCAGTATTTT
CASRIAGDRTDTQYF
>few|.|TRBV13|TRBJ1-1
TGTGCCAGCAGGAACGGCGGATTTAACACTGAAGCTTTCTTT
CASRNGGFNTEAFF
>.|TRBD1|TRBV18|TRBJ2-6
TGTGCCAGCTCACCGGACAGGAATACTGGGGCCAACGTCCTGACTTTC
CASSPDRNTGANVLTF
>once|.|TRBV11-3|TRBJ2-7
TGTGCCAGCAGCTTACAAGGTCAACTACTAGCATCGGGAGAGCAGTACTTC
CASSLQGQLLASGEQYF
>few|.|TRBV7-2|TRBJ1-3
TGTGCCAGCAGCTATCTGACAGCTACCTCTGGAAACACCATATATTTT
CASSYLTATSGNTIYF